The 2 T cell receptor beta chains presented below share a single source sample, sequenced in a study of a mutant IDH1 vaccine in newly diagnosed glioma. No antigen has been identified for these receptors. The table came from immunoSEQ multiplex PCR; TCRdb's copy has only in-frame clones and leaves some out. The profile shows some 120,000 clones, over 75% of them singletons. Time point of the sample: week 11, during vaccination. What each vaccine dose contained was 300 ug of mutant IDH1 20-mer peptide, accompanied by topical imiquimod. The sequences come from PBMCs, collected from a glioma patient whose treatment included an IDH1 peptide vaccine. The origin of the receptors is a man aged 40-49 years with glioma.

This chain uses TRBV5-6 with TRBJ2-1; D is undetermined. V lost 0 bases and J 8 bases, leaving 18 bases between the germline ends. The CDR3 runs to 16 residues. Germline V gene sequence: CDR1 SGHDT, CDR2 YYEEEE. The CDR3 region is CASSLGVRPTLHEQFF. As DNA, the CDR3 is TGTGCCAGCAGCTTGGGCGTGCGCCCTACTCTCCATGAGCAGTTCTTC.

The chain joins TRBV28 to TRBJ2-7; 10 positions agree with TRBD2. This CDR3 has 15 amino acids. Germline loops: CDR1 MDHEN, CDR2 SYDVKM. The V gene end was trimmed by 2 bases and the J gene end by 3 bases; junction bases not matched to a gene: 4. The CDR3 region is CASSLPGLANYEQYF. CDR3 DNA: TGTGCCAGCAGTTTACCGGGACTAGCGAACTACGAGCAGTACTTC.